Listed below are T cell receptor beta chains from one sample, sequenced in a study of T cells in tuberculosis. This table comes from immunoSEQ multiplex PCR, and its TCRdb copy is limited to in-frame clones, with some not included. The table records 88,000 or so clones, approximately 91% of them present only once. Sequencing input: CD1b-GMM tetramer-negative cells sorted from PBMCs. All receptors derive from an adult woman with latent tuberculosis. Both conserved end residues are part of each CDR3. The D gene is left open where the match is weak. Where a row states a size, it is once, few, many or the class of an expanded clone; other rows omit it.

TRBD1,TRBV19,TRBJ1-1,.,CASSIYWGQIEAFF,TGTGCCAGTAGTATTTATTGGGGACAGATCGAAGCTTTCTTT
TRBD1,TRBV29-1,TRBJ2-5,.,CSTGVGIQETQYF,TGCAGCACAGGGGTCGGGATCCAAGAGACCCAGTACTTC
.,TRBV18,TRBJ2-3,.,CASSPTTSRSADTQYF,TGTGCCAGCTCACCAACTACCTCCCGGTCGGCAGATACGCAGTATTTT
.,TRBV28,TRBJ1-2,.,CASSSSLSPFYGYTF,TGTGCCAGCAGTTCCTCTCTATCTCCTTTCTATGGCTACACCTTC
.,TRBV5-1,TRBJ2-7,.,CASSPDTLSSYEQYF,TGCGCCAGCAGCCCCGACACATTAAGCTCCTACGAGCAGTACTTC
.,TRBV5-1,TRBJ1-4,.,CASSLAHSHNEKLFF,TGCGCCAGCAGCTTGGCACACAGCCACAATGAAAAACTGTTTTTT
.,TRBV5-1,TRBJ1-2,.,CASSLDQYGYTF,TGCGCCAGCAGCTTGGACCAGTATGGCTACACCTTC
.,TRBV7-9,TRBJ2-3,.,CASSQKRQEITDTQYF,TGTGCCAGCAGCCAAAAAAGACAGGAGATCACAGATACGCAGTATTTT
TRBD1,TRBV7-2,TRBJ1-2,.,CASSTLRGSIGYTF,TGTGCCAGCAGCACTCTCAGGGGGTCCATTGGCTACACCTTC
TRBD1,TRBV5-6,TRBJ2-2,once,CASSLEGGPNTGELFF,TGTGCCAGCAGCTTGGAAGGGGGCCCGAACACCGGGGAGCTGTTTTTT
.,TRBV5-6,TRBJ1-3,.,CASSILRRTGNTIYF,TGTGCCAGCAGCATTCTCAGGAGGACTGGAAACACCATATATTTT
.,TRBV4-1,TRBJ2-7,.,CASSQVSAGADEQYF,TGCGCCAGCAGCCAAGTGTCGGCAGGGGCGGACGAGCAGTACTTC
.,TRBV29-1,TRBJ1-1,.,CSVQADEAFF,TGCAGCGTTCAGGCCGATGAAGCTTTCTTT
.,TRBV5-1,TRBJ1-3,.,CASSLAPEAAGNTIYF,TGCGCCAGCAGCTTGGCACCAGAGGCGGCTGGAAACACCATATATTTT
.,TRBV5-1,TRBJ1-4,.,CASSLGRGYEELFF,TGCGCCAGCAGCTTGGGAAGGGGTTATGAAGAACTGTTTTTT
.,TRBV10-1,TRBJ2-1,.,CASSDRASYNEQFF,TGCGCCAGCAGTGACAGGGCGTCCTACAATGAGCAGTTCTTC
.,TRBV2,TRBJ1-3,.,CASSRLGPGNTIYF,TGTGCCAGCAGTCGACTGGGGCCTGGAAACACCATATATTTT
TRBD1,TRBV6-1,TRBJ1-5,few,CASGDRGPQHF,TGTGCCAGCGGCGACAGGGGGCCCCAGCATTTT
TRBD1,TRBV27,TRBJ1-1,.,CASRHTPGQGAGDTEAFF,TGTGCCAGCAGGCACACACCGGGACAGGGGGCGGGGGACACTGAAGCTTTCTTT
TRBD2,TRBV4-3,TRBJ2-5,.,CASSHGGGAGETQYF,TGCGCCAGCAGCCATGGCGGGGGGGCGGGGGAGACCCAGTACTTC
.,TRBV6-1,TRBJ1-5,.,CASIPRRGSNQPQHF,TGTGCCAGCATCCCAAGAAGGGGCAGCAATCAGCCCCAGCATTTT
TRBD1,TRBV19,TRBJ1-5,.,CASRTGGDQPQHF,TGTGCCAGTAGGACAGGGGGGGATCAGCCCCAGCATTTT
.,TRBV30,TRBJ1-6,.,CAWSLSGDSPLHF,TGTGCCTGGAGCCTATCAGGGGATTCACCCCTCCACTTT
.,TRBV10-3,TRBJ2-5,.,CAISESRGFQETQYF,TGTGCCATCAGTGAGAGCCGGGGGTTCCAAGAGACCCAGTACTTC
TRBD2,TRBV7-9,TRBJ2-7,.,CASSLAARGKRGMTYEQYF,TGTGCCAGCAGCTTAGCTGCCCGGGGAAAGCGGGGGATGACCTACGAGCAGTACTTC
TRBD1,TRBV29-1,TRBJ1-2,.,CSVEDGTGLYGYTF,TGCAGCGTTGAGGACGGGACAGGGCTCTATGGCTACACCTTC
.,TRBV21-1,TRBJ2-7,few,CASTTGQALVYEQYF,TGTGCCAGCACCACGGGACAGGCATTGGTCTACGAGCAGTACTTC
.,TRBV14,TRBJ2-5,.,CASSHVQETQYF,TGTGCCAGCAGCCACGTCCAAGAGACCCAGTACTTC
.,TRBV6-1,TRBJ1-5,.,CASTAEGRLMPQHF,TGTGCCAGCACCGCGGAGGGGCGCCTGATGCCCCAGCATTTT
.,TRBV4-1,TRBJ2-2,.,CASSHLGSPDTGELFF,TGCGCCAGCAGCCATCTTGGGAGTCCGGACACCGGGGAGCTGTTTTTT
TRBD2,TRBV4-2,TRBJ2-3,.,CASSQLSGGGTDTQYF,TGTGCCAGCAGCCAGCTTAGCGGGGGAGGCACAGATACGCAGTATTTT
TRBD2,TRBV5-1,TRBJ2-7,.,CASSLGSGGAYEQYF,TGCGCCAGCAGCTTGGGCAGCGGGGGGGCCTACGAGCAGTACTTC
.,TRBV11-3,TRBJ2-1,.,CASSLDSGEQFF,TGTGCCAGCAGCTTAGACTCGGGGGAGCAGTTCTTC
TRBD2,TRBV7-2,TRBJ2-1,.,CASSPWERGGNEQFF,TGTGCCAGCAGCCCCTGGGAGCGGGGGGGGAATGAGCAGTTCTTC
TRBD1,TRBV2,TRBJ2-1,few,CASRYRGSYNEQFF,TGTGCCAGCAGATACAGGGGCTCCTACAATGAGCAGTTCTTC
.,TRBV5-1,TRBJ1-6,.,CASSLSGNSPLHF,TGCGCCAGCAGCTTGTCCGGGAATTCACCCCTCCACTTT
TRBD1,TRBV6-4,TRBJ2-1,.,CASSEQGGNEQFF,TGTGCCAGCAGTGAACAGGGGGGCAATGAGCAGTTCTTC
TRBD1,TRBV4-2,TRBJ1-3,.,CASSQGQGGGNTIYF,TGTGCCAGCAGCCAAGGACAGGGCGGTGGAAACACCATATATTTT
.,TRBV10-3,TRBJ1-3,few,CAITDRLSGNTIYF,TGTGCCATCACAGACAGGTTGAGCGGAAACACCATATATTTT
.,TRBV19,TRBJ2-2,.,CASSIGGVGELFF,TGTGCCAGTAGTATAGGCGGTGTGGGGGAGCTGTTTTTT
TRBD1,TRBV27,TRBJ2-7,.,CASSQGQGYEQYF,TGTGCCAGCAGCCAGGGACAGGGCTACGAGCAGTACTTC
TRBD2,TRBV7-8,TRBJ2-1,.,CASSRGGSYNEQFF,TGTGCCAGCAGCCGGGGGGGCTCCTACAATGAGCAGTTCTTC
TRBD2,TRBV7-8,TRBJ2-7,once,CASSLSLAGHEQYF,TGTGCCAGCAGCTTATCCCTAGCGGGTCACGAGCAGTACTTC
.,TRBV30,TRBJ1-3,.,CAWATGSSGNTIYF,TGTGCCTGGGCAACAGGGTCTTCTGGAAACACCATATATTTT
.,TRBV5-1,TRBJ1-6,.,CASSARDTDNSPLHF,TGCGCCAGCAGCGCCCGGGACACGGATAATTCACCCCTCCACTTT
.,TRBV7-9,TRBJ2-3,.,CASSLPGPDTQYF,TGTGCCAGCAGCTTACCAGGGCCAGATACGCAGTATTTT
TRBD2,TRBV19,TRBJ2-2,.,CASSRGGMNTGELFF,TGTGCCAGTAGTAGGGGGGGGATGAACACCGGGGAGCTGTTTTTT
TRBD1,TRBV2,TRBJ1-2,.,CASSVPDRGEGGAGYTF,TGTGCCAGCAGTGTCCCGGACAGGGGGGAAGGGGGTGCCGGCTACACCTTC
TRBD1,TRBV2,TRBJ1-2,.,CASSSGQGVRGYTF,TGTGCCAGCAGCTCGGGACAGGGGGTACGCGGCTACACCTTC
.,TRBV25-1,TRBJ1-2,.,CASRRGTENYGYTF,TGTGCCAGCAGGAGGGGGACGGAAAACTATGGCTACACCTTC
TRBD2,TRBV4-1,TRBJ2-7,.,CASSHPGLGTYEQYF,TGCGCCAGCAGCCATCCGGGACTAGGGACCTACGAGCAGTACTTC